Shown below are 30 T cell receptor beta chains from a single sample sequenced in a study of T cell responses to AZD1222 COVID-19 vaccine. TCRdb's table, derived via immunoSEQ multiplex PCR, lists solely in-frame clones and lacks some. The sample has 95,000 to 100,000 clones, roughly 84% seen once; the top ten hold approximately 15%. Sequenced here: peripheral blood, sampled 28 days after the second AZD1222 dose. Receptors originate from an adult who received the AZD1222 COVID-19 vaccine.

This chain uses TRBV12-3 or TRBV12-4 with TRBJ2-2, with D possibly TRBD1 on 6 matching bases. The CDR3 runs 13 residues. Trimming left V 6 bases short and J 6 bases short, with 11 bases between. This chain's CDR3 is CASRQGVPGELFF. The CDR3 DNA is TGTGCCAGCAGACAGGGAGTACCCGGGGAGCTGTTTTTT.

V is TRBV27 and J is TRBJ2-6; D possibly corresponds to TRBD2 (5 bases). Deletions cut 3 bases from V and 0 bases from J, with 6 bases between. CDR1 is MNHEY and CDR2 is SMNVEV in the germline V gene (reference sequence). This CDR3 region has 15 residues. The DNA for the CDR3 is TGTGCCAGCAGTTTGGGAGACTCTGGGGCCAACGTCCTGACTTTC. It encodes CASSLGDSGANVLTF.

This clone was recorded only once. This rearrangement joins TRBV2 to TRBJ1-5; D not resolved. CDR3 length: 15 amino acids. CDR1 and CDR2 from the germline V gene are SNHLY and FYNNEI. Deletions cut 1 base from V and 2 bases from J, with 9 bases between. The CDR3, as DNA: TGTGCCAGCAGTGAAGAGGTGACGGGCAATCAGCCCCAGCATTTT. This gives the protein CASSEEVTGNQPQHF.

The chain recombines TRBV27 with TRBJ1-2, with 7 bases identical to TRBD1. This CDR3 is 13 amino acids long. Germline assignment: CDR1 MNHEY and CDR2 SMNVEV (reference sequence). Trimming at V came to 5 bases and at J to 2 bases, leaving 2 bases not matched to a gene. The CDR3 nucleotides are TGTGCCAGCAGTCAGACAGGGAACTATGGCTACACCTTC. It encodes CASSQTGNYGYTF.

The chain uses TRBV15 and TRBJ1-1; D is possibly TRBD1 (6 bases). The V end was cut by 1 base, the J end by 2 bases, with 14 bases between. Germline CDR1 and CDR2: LNHNV and YYDKDF (reference sequence). The length of the CDR3 is 16 residues. CDR3 DNA sequence: TGTGCCACCAGCAGAGTGGGACAAGATAGAAACACTGAAGCTTTCTTT. Protein: CATSRVGQDRNTEAFF.

The chain has TRBV6-1 and TRBJ1-3; a possible D gene is TRBD1 (6 bases). Trimming took off 3 bases at V and 5 bases at J, with 14 bases between the two ends. The CDR3 length is 15 residues. CDR1 and CDR2 (germline): MNHNS, SASEGT. The CDR3 sequence is CASSDPSGQRNTIYF. CDR3 in DNA: TGTGCCAGCAGTGATCCCTCCGGACAGAGAAACACCATATATTTT.

The chain carries TRBV28 and TRBJ2-1; 9 bases line up with TRBD1. V was clipped by 4 bases and J by 4 bases; unmatched bases: 5. The CDR3 spans 15 residues. CDR1 and CDR2 from the germline V gene are MDHEN and SYDVKM. CDR3 nucleotides: TGTGCCAGCAGTTCACAGGGGGCGCGATACAATGAGCAGTTCTTC. It specifies CASSSQGARYNEQFF.

The chain carries TRBV12-3 or TRBV12-4 and TRBJ1-1; D is undetermined. The V gene lost 8 bases and the J gene lost 3 bases, with 4 bases spanning the gap. The CDR3 length is 10 residues. The CDR3 region has the DNA TGTGCCAGCGGGTACACTGAAGCTTTCTTT. It yields the protein CASGYTEAFF.

There are a few counts of this clone. The J gene is TRBJ2-2, the V gene TRBV7-8; D is uncertain. V dropped 3 bases and J dropped 7 bases, with 9 bases sitting between them. This CDR3 has 13 amino acids. Per germline, CDR1 SGHVS and CDR2 FQNEAQ. The CDR3 spells CASSLSMSGELFF. The CDR3 DNA follows: TGTGCCAGCAGCTTGAGCATGAGCGGGGAGCTGTTTTTT.

The V call is TRBV3-1 (or the pseudogene TRBV3-2), the J call TRBJ2-5; D perhaps matches TRBD2 (6 bases). Germline V lookup: CDR1 LGHDT, CDR2 YNNKEL (reference sequence). This CDR3 contains 14 residues. Between the trimmed V and J ends, which lost 3 bases and 9 bases, there was a span of 17 bases. CDR3 region: CASSHYGSLGAQYF. In DNA form, the CDR3 reads TGTGCCAGCAGCCATTACGGGAGTCTCGGAGCCCAGTACTTC.

This clone has only one observation. The chain is built from TRBV3-1 (or the pseudogene TRBV3-2) and TRBJ2-3, with unresolved D. Germline assignment: CDR1 LGHDT and CDR2 YNNKEL (reference sequence). The CDR3 contains 14 residues. V was cut by 9 bases and J by 4 bases, with 17 bases left in between. The CDR3: CASHPKGQADTQYF. The CDR3 nucleotides read TGTGCCAGTCACCCTAAGGGTCAGGCAGATACGCAGTATTTT.

In this sample, this clone turned up a few times. This chain links TRBV10-3 with TRBJ1-3; D is uncertain. Germline V gene data show CDR1 as ENHRY and CDR2 as SYGVKD. V lost 2 bases and J lost 0, with 2 bases in between. The CDR3 has 13 residues. The CDR3: CAISEGSGNTIYF. The CDR3 bases are TGTGCCATCAGTGAGGGCTCTGGAAACACCATATATTTT.

This clone was counted between two and nine times. The rearrangement joins TRBV19 to TRBJ1-2; weak D call: TRBD1 (6 bases). CDR1 and CDR2 (germline): LNHDA, SQIVND (reference sequence). The CDR3 has 14 residues. V lost 6 bases, J lost 4 bases, and 15 bases lay in between. CDR3 DNA: TGTGCCAGTAGCTGGGGGGCAGGAAGCTATGGCTACACCTTC. This translates into CASSWGAGSYGYTF.

The rearrangement uses TRBV7-9 and TRBJ2-2, with D possibly matching TRBD2 (5 bases). V lost 5 bases, J lost 4 bases, and 20 bases lay in between. CDR3 length equals 17 residues. The germline V gene has CDR1 SEHNR and CDR2 FQNEAQ (reference sequence). The CDR3 sequence is CASSPPLRLAVTGELFF. CDR3 bases: TGTGCCAGCAGCCCCCCCCTTCGGCTAGCTGTCACCGGGGAGCTGTTTTTT.

A single count supports this clone. The genes are TRBV28 and TRBJ1-4, with D tentatively TRBD1 (5 bases). The germline V gene has CDR1 MDHEN and CDR2 SYDVKM. V was shortened by 4 bases and J by 0 bases, with 12 bases between the two germline ends. The CDR3 consists of 16 residues. For the CDR3, the DNA is TGTGCCAGCAGTTCTCGAAGGGGTGCAACTAATGAAAAACTGTTTTTT. It encodes CASSSRRGATNEKLFF.

The chain uses TRBV20-1 and TRBJ2-2; D is ambiguous. CDR3 length equals 11 residues. V lost 4 bases, J lost 8 bases, and 8 bases lay in between. Germline-derived CDR1 and CDR2 are DFQATT and SNEGSKA (reference sequence). CDR3 sequence: CSAIDGGELFF. As DNA, the CDR3 is TGCAGTGCTATAGACGGGGGGGAGCTGTTTTTT.

CDR3 sequence (DNA): TGCAGCGCTTCTAGGACTAGCGGGGTCTACAATGAGCAGTTCTTC. Its protein product is CSASRTSGVYNEQFF. The chain recombines TRBV29-1 with TRBJ2-1, with 12 bases fitting TRBD2. This CDR3 comprises 15 residues. The germline CDR1 and CDR2 sequences are SQVTM and ANQGSEA. V was pared by 7 bases and J by 3 bases, with 7 bases of the junction left unmatched.

The sample holds a few counts of this clone. This chain connects TRBV27 to TRBJ1-2, with D possibly being TRBD1 (6 bases). The CDR3 extends over 17 amino acids. The ends were cut back, 5 bases at V and 3 bases at J, with 22 bases in the middle. Germline CDR1 and CDR2: MNHEY and SMNVEV (reference sequence). Here the CDR3 reads CASSPGWTVILHYGYTF. CDR3 bases: TGTGCCAGCAGTCCGGGGTGGACAGTAATCCTCCACTATGGCTACACCTTC.

The chain is built from TRBV7-8 and TRBJ2-3; D tentatively fits TRBD1 or TRBD2 (5 bases each). CDR3 size: 13 residues. Trimming left V 5 bases short and J 9 bases short, with 15 bases between. The germline V gene has CDR1 SGHVS and CDR2 FQNEAQ. CDR3 nucleotide sequence: TGTGCCAGCAGCCCTAGAGGGGTAGGAACGCAGTATTTT. Translation gives CASSPRGVGTQYF.

In this sample, this clone turned up a few times. V is TRBV29-1 and J is TRBJ1-2; D remains unclear. V was trimmed by 1 base and J by 8 bases, leaving 17 bases between them. This CDR3 spans 14 amino acids. In germline, CDR1 is SQVTM, CDR2 ANQGSEA. CDR3 loop: CSVEVGPGNPGYTF. For the CDR3, the DNA is TGCAGCGTTGAAGTCGGCCCCGGAAATCCAGGCTACACCTTC.

V and J are TRBV6-5 and TRBJ1-5; D is perhaps TRBD1 (5 bases). This CDR3 spans 14 amino acids. Trimming took 6 bases from V and 4 from J, leaving 13 bases between them. Germline V gives CDR1 MNHEY, CDR2 SVGAGI. CDR3 loop: CASRVVRGNQPQHF. The CDR3 nucleotides read TGTGCCAGCAGGGTTGTACGGGGGAATCAGCCCCAGCATTTT.

V usage is TRBV27 and J usage is TRBJ1-3; no firm D call. V lost 5 bases and J 0 bases, leaving 8 bases between the germline ends. This CDR3 spans 14 amino acids. The germline V gene encodes CDR1 MNHEY and CDR2 SMNVEV (reference sequence). CDR3 sequence (DNA): TGTGCCAGCAGTCGGGGATTCTCTGGAAACACCATATATTTT. As protein: CASSRGFSGNTIYF.

The rearrangement joins TRBV3-1 (or the pseudogene TRBV3-2) to TRBJ2-3; D is unclear. The CDR3 loop spans 12 amino acids. V was trimmed by 4 bases and J by 7 bases, leaving 9 bases between them. CDR1 and CDR2 (germline): LGHDT, YNNKEL (reference sequence). CDR3 loop: CASSPSGYTQYF. The CDR3 coding sequence is TGTGCCAGCAGCCCAAGTGGGTATACGCAGTATTTT.

The chain recombines TRBV24-1 with TRBJ2-2, with 11 bases identical to TRBD1. The CDR3 is 13 amino acids. Germline CDR1 reads KGHDR; CDR2 reads SFDVKD. With 9 bases clipped from V and 7 bases from J, the junction kept 3 bases outside the gene matches. CDR3 sequence (DNA): TGTGCCACCGGACAGGGGGCCGGCGGGGAGCTGTTTTTT. Residues: CATGQGAGGELFF.

The rearrangement joins TRBV7-2 to TRBJ1-5; D is unclear. Germline CDR1 reads SGHTA; CDR2 reads FQGNSA. This CDR3 comprises 15 residues. V lost 1 base and J 4 bases, leaving 11 bases between the germline ends. This chain's CDR3 is CASSLEGWANQPQHF. CDR3 nucleotides: TGTGCCAGCAGCTTAGAGGGTTGGGCGAATCAGCCCCAGCATTTT.

The J gene is TRBJ1-1, the V gene TRBV29-1; the D is unclear. In germline, CDR1 is SQVTM, CDR2 ANQGSEA. The V end was cut by 8 bases, the J end by 4 bases, with 14 bases between. This CDR3 contains 12 residues. In DNA, the CDR3 is TGCAGCACCCGGGAGGGAGGCACTGAAGCTTTCTTT. Its translation: CSTREGGTEAFF.

This chain links TRBV19 with TRBJ1-2, with D possibly being TRBD1 (5 bases). V shed 8 bases and J shed 3 bases, with 16 bases lying between them. This CDR3 comprises 14 residues. The germline V gene has CDR1 LNHDA and CDR2 SQIVND (reference sequence). CDR3: CASHPQGFDYGYTF. The DNA for the CDR3 is TGTGCCAGTCACCCCCAGGGATTCGACTATGGCTACACCTTC. Together with reference TRBV19 and TRBJ1-2, the CDR3 gives the full variable domain: DGGITQSPKYLFRKEGQNVTLSCEQNLNHDAMYWYRQDPGQGLRLIYYSQIVNDFQKGDIAEGYSVSREKKESFPLTVTSAQKNPTAFYLCASHPQGFDYGYTFGSGTRLTVV.

The genes are TRBV6-2 or TRBV6-3 and TRBJ2-3; 10 bases fit TRBD1. The CDR3 length is 15 residues. V lost 3 bases to trimming and J lost 4 bases; unmatched junction nucleotides: 4. From germline, CDR1 is MNHEY and CDR2 SVGEGT. The CDR3: CASSYQDRGSDTQYF. In DNA form, the CDR3 reads TGTGCCAGCAGTTATCAGGACAGGGGGTCAGATACGCAGTATTTT.

The rearrangement joins TRBV5-6 to TRBJ1-1; D is unresolved. Germline lookup yields CDR1 SGHDT and CDR2 YYEEEE. The ends were cut back, 1 base at V and 5 bases at J, with 3 bases in the middle. The length of the CDR3 is 11 residues. The CDR3 protein is CASSLRTEAFF. In DNA form, the CDR3 reads TGTGCCAGCAGCTTGAGAACTGAAGCTTTCTTT.

The chain combines TRBV9 with TRBJ2-3; D is unclear. Trimming left V 4 bases short and J 2 bases short, with 8 bases between. The germline V gene encodes CDR1 SGDLS and CDR2 YYNGEE. The CDR3 is 13 amino acids. CDR3 nucleotide sequence: TGTGCCAGCAGCACTCCCGACACAGATACGCAGTATTTT. Encoded protein: CASSTPDTDTQYF.